The source of this T cell receptor beta chain is a study of CD8 T cells in ankylosing spondylitis. TCRdb reanalysed the 5' RACE reads using MiXCR and keeps one entry per CDR3 protein. The repertoire holds under 300,000 distinct CDR3 sequences, with 7.5% to 9% as singletons. Findings of the study overall: Disease-linked clones were found to be CD8+ and relatively rare in peripheral blood. Certain motif variants had earlier appeared in reactive arthritis synovial fluid and blood. There was reportedly significant enrichment of clones that were disease-linked in matched ankylosing spondylitis synovial fluid.

This clonotype was detected many times. The target antigen is unknown. This CDR3 region has 16 residues. Trimming at V came to 0 bases and at J to 4 bases, leaving 4 bases not matched to a gene. The rearrangement links TRBV12-3 or TRBV12-4 to TRBJ1-2; 11 positions match TRBD1. This TCR was recovered from a male donor with ankylosing spondylitis or in good health (not recorded which). Sequencing was done on a sample of blood, either unsorted or a sorted T cell fraction (not recorded which). CDR3 sequence reads: CASSLARTGGAYGYTF. The CDR3 nucleotides read TGTGCCAGCAGTTTAGCAAGGACAGGGGGCGCCTATGGCTACACCTTC.